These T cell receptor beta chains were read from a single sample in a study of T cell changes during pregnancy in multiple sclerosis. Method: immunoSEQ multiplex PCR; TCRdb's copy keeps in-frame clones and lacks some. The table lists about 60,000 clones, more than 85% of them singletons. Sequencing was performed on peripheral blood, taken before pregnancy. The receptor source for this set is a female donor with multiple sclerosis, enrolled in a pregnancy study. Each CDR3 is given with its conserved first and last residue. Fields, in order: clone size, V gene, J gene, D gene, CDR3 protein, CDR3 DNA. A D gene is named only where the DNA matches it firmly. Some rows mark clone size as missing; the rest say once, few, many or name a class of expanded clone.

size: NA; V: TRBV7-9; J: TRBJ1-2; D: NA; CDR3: CASTPGPGAHSNYGYTF; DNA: TGTGCCAGCACCCCTGGCCCAGGGGCTCACTCTAACTATGGCTACACCTTC
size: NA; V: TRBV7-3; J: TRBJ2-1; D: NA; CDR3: CASSPPGVSYNEQFF; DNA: TGTGCCAGCAGCCCGCCGGGGGTCTCCTACAATGAGCAGTTCTTC
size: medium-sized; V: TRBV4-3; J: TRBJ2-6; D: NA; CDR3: CASSQDDSSGANVLTF; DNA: TGCGCCAGCAGCCAAGATGACAGCTCTGGGGCCAACGTCCTGACTTTC
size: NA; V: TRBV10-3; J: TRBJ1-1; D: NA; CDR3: CAISETSQNTEAFF; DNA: TGTGCCATCAGTGAGACGTCACAAAACACTGAAGCTTTCTTT
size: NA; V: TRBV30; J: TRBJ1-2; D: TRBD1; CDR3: CAWSEDRGYGYTF; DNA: TGTGCCTGGAGCGAGGACAGGGGCTATGGCTACACCTTC
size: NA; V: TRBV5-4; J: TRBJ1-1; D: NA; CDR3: CASSLGWPTGGEAFF; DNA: TGTGCCAGCAGCTTGGGGTGGCCGACCGGGGGTGAAGCTTTCTTT
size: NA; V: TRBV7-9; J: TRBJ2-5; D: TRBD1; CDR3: CASSSPGQGVQTQYF; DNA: TGTGCCAGCAGCTCCCCGGGACAGGGGGTACAGACCCAGTACTTC
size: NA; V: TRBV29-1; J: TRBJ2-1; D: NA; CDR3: CSVDDRNYNEQFF; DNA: TGCAGCGTTGACGACAGGAACTACAATGAGCAGTTCTTC
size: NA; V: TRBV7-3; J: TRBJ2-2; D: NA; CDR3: CASSPWNRVGGPNTGELFF; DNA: TGTGCCAGCAGCCCCTGGAACAGGGTCGGCGGACCGAACACCGGGGAGCTGTTTTTT
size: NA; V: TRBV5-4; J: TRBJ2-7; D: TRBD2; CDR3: CASSLGLAASYEQYF; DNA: TGTGCCAGCAGCTTGGGGCTAGCGGCCTCCTACGAGCAGTACTTC
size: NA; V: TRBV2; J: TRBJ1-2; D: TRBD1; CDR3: CASRGDRGSYGYTF; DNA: TGTGCCAGCAGAGGGGACAGGGGATCCTATGGCTACACCTTC